This TCR beta chain is drawn from a study of T cell responses to AZD1222 COVID-19 vaccine. Sequencing used immunoSEQ multiplex PCR; TCRdb keeps in-frame clones, though not all of them. The table records approximately 74,000 clones, 80% to 90% of them present only once. Study-level findings and limits: Samples come after the peak T cell response, not at day 14. Nearly half of the spike-specific TCRs reportedly recognize variant regions that carry no mutations. Recipients of two AZD1222 doses showed rising Spike-specific TCR breadth and depth.

Regarding this clone: Its antigen is currently unknown.

V shed 6 bases and J 3 bases; nucleotides not matched to a gene: 9. Germline lookup yields CDR1 MNHEY and CDR2 SMNVEV (reference sequence). This CDR3 has 15 residues. This TCR came from an adult in good health. The chain links TRBV27 to TRBJ2-7, with 9 bases aligning to TRBD1. The sample here was peripheral blood, taken on day 0 of AZD1222 vaccination. CDR3: CASRTTGGASYEQYF. In DNA, the CDR3 is TGTGCCAGCAGGACCACAGGGGGCGCGAGCTACGAGCAGTACTTC.